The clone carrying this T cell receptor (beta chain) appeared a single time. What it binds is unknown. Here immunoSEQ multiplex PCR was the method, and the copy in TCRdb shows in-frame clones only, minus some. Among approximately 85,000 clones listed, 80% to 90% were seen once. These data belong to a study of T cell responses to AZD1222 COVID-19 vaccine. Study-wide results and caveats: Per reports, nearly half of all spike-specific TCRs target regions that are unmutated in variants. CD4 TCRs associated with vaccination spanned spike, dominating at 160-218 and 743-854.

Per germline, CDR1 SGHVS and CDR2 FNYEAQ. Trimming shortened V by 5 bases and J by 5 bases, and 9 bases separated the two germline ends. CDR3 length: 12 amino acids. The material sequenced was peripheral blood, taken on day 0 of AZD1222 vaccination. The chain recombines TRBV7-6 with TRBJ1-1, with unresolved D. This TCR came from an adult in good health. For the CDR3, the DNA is TGTGCCAGCAGCCCCTCGGGAACTGAAGCTTTCTTT. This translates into CASSPSGTEAFF.